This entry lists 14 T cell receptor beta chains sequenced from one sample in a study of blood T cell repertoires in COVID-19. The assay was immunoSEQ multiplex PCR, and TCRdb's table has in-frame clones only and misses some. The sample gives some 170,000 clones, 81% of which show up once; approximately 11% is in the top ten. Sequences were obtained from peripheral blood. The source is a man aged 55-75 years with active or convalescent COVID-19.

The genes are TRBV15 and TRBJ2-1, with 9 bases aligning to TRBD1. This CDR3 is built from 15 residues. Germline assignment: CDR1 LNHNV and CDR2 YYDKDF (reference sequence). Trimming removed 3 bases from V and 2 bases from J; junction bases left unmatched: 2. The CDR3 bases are TGTGCCACCAGCAGGGACAGGGGACCCTACAATGAGCAGTTCTTC. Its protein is CATSRDRGPYNEQFF.

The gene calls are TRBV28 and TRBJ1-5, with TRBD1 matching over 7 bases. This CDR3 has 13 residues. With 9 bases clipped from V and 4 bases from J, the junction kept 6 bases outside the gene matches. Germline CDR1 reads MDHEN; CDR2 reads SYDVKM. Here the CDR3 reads CASRTGPNQPQHF. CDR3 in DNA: TGTGCCAGTAGGACAGGCCCTAATCAGCCCCAGCATTTT.

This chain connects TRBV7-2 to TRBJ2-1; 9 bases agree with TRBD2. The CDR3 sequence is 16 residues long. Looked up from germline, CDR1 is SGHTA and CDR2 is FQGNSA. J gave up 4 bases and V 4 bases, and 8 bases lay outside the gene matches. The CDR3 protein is CASSSLSGGPYNEQFF. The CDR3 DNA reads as TGTGCCAGCAGCTCGCTTAGCGGGGGTCCATACAATGAGCAGTTCTTC.

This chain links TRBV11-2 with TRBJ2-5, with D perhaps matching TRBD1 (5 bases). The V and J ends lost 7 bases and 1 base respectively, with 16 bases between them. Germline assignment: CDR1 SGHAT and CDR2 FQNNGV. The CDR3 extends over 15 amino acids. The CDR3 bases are TGTGCCAGCAACTGGCAGGGAAAGGTCCAAGAGACCCAGTACTTC. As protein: CASNWQGKVQETQYF.

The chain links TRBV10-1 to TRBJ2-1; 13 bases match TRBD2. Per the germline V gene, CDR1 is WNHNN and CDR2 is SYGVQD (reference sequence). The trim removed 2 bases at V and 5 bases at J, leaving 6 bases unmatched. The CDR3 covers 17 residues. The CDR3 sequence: CASSEIRTSGSNNEQFF. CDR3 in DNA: TGCGCCAGCAGTGAGATTAGGACTAGCGGGAGTAACAATGAGCAGTTCTTC.

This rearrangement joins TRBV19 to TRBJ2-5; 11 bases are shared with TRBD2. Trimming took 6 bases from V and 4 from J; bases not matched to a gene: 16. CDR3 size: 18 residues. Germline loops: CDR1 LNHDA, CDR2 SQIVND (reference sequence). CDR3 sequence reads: CASSSGTSGVGGRETQYF. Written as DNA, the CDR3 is TGTGCCAGTAGCTCCGGGACTAGCGGAGTGGGGGGACGAGAGACCCAGTACTTC.

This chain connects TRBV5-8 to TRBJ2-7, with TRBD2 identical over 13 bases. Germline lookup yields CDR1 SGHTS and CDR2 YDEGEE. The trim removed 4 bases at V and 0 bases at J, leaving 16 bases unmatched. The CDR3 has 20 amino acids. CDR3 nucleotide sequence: TGTGCCAGCAGCACTCTCCGGGACAGGGGACTAGCGGGAAACTCCTACGAGCAGTACTTC. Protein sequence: CASSTLRDRGLAGNSYEQYF.

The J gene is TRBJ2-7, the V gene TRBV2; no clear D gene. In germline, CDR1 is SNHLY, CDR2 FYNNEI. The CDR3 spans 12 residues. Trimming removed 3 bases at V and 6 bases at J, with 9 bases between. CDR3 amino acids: CASSDSVIEQYF. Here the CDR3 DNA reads TGTGCCAGCAGTGATAGTGTAATCGAGCAGTACTTC.

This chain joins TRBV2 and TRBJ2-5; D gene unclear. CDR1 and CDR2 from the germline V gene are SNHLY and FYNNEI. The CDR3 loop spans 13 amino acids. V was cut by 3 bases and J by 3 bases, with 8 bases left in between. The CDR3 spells CASSDPSKETQYF. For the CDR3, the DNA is TGTGCCAGCAGTGATCCTAGTAAAGAGACCCAGTACTTC. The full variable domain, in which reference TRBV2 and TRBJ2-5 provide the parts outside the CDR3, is EPEVTQTPSHQVTQMGQEVILRCVPISNHLYFYWYRQILGQKVEFLVSFYNNEISEKSEIFDDQFSVERPDGSNFTLKIRSTKLEDSAMYFCASSDPSKETQYFGPGTRLLVL.

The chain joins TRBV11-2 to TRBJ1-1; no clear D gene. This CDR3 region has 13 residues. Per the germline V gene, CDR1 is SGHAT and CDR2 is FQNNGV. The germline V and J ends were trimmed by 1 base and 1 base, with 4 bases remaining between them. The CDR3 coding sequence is TGTGCCAGCAGCTTAGGCGGGAACACTGAAGCTTTCTTT. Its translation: CASSLGGNTEAFF.

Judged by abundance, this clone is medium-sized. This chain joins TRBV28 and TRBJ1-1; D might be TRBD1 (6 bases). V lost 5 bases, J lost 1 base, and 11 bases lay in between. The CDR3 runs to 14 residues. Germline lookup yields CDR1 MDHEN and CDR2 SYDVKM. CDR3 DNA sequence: TGTGCCAGCAGTCCGCCGGACAGGAACACTGAAGCTTTCTTT. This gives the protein CASSPPDRNTEAFF.

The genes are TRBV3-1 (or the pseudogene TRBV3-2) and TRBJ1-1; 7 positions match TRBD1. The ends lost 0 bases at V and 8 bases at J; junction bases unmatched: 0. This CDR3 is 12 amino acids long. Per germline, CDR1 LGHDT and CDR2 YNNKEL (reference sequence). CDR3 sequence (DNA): TGTGCCAGCAGCCAAGAGACAGGGGAAGCTTTCTTT. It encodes CASSQETGEAFF.

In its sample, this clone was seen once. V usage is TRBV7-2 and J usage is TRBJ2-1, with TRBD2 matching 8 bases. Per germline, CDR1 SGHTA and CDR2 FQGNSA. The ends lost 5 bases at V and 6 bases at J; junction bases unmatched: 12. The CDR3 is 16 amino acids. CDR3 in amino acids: CASSPISGRAGNEQFF. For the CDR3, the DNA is TGTGCCAGCAGCCCAATCTCCGGGAGGGCGGGCAATGAGCAGTTCTTC.

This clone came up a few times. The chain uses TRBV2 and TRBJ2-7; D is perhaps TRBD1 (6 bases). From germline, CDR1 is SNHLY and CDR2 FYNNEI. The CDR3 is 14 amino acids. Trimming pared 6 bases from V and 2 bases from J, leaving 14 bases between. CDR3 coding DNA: TGTGCCAGCAGGGAGCAGGGGCCCACCTACGAGCAGTACTTC. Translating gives CASREQGPTYEQYF.